This T cell receptor (beta chain) comes out of a study of shared clonotypes between healthy human individuals. Sequencing used immunoSEQ multiplex PCR; TCRdb keeps in-frame clones, though not all of them. The table lists some 1.5 million clones, roughly 97% of them singletons, with over 1% in the top ten. This clonotype was obtained from a man younger than 45 in good health. The sequenced sample consisted of naive CD4+ T cells sorted from blood. As to subset: CD45RA+ positively selected.

For the CDR3, the DNA is TGTGCCACCAGCAGAGCGGGAGGATTTACTGGGGCCAACGTCCTGACTTTC. Translating gives CATSRAGGFTGANVLTF. The V and J genes are TRBV15 and TRBJ2-6, with 7 nucleotides matching TRBD2. Germline V CDR1 and CDR2: LNHNV, YYDKDF (reference sequence). V dropped 1 base and J dropped 2; count of bases not matched to a gene: 5. This CDR3 is 17 amino acids long.